Listed below are T cell receptor beta chains from one sample, sequenced in a study of blood T cell repertoires in COVID-19. The protocol was immunoSEQ multiplex PCR, while the TCRdb copy is restricted to in-frame clones and leaves out a portion. The sample contains approximately 140,000 clones, approximately 90% of which appear only once. Sequencing was performed on peripheral blood. The receptors stem from a woman in her fifties or sixties with active or convalescent COVID-19. Each CDR3 is given with its conserved first and last residue. The D gene is left open where the match is weak. Clone size appears in some rows only: once, few, many, or a class for an expanded clone.

CDR3	size	V	J	D
CASSPQESGNTEAFF	once	TRBV18	TRBJ1-1	-
CASSSQAGQGATEAFF	-	TRBV6-5	TRBJ1-1	TRBD1
CAISDTGGSYGYTF	-	TRBV10-3	TRBJ1-2	TRBD1
CASGQGLAGAYNEQFF	-	TRBV9	TRBJ2-1	-
CASSPQGKDGYTF	-	TRBV12-3/TRBV12-4	TRBJ1-2	-
CASSQATPRGPFYEQYF	-	TRBV3-1/TRBV3-2	TRBJ2-7	TRBD1
CASSVHGGAEAFF	-	TRBV2	TRBJ1-1	-
CASSFGQGGEQYF	-	TRBV5-1	TRBJ2-7	TRBD1
CASSYTLQRGRTYEQYF	-	TRBV6-7	TRBJ2-7	-
CASSPGGRFGYEQYF	-	TRBV5-4	TRBJ2-7	-
CASSLAPSGGAREQFF	-	TRBV5-1	TRBJ2-1	TRBD2
CASKGAGTLSTDTQYF	-	TRBV10-3	TRBJ2-3	TRBD2
CASSEGGRLNSPLHF	few	TRBV6-1	TRBJ1-6	-
CASSTLIGTGTLNTEAFF	-	TRBV27	TRBJ1-1	TRBD1
CASSSEGGRTEAFF	-	TRBV5-6	TRBJ1-1	-
CASSPGTDLMNEKLFF	few	TRBV5-8	TRBJ1-4	TRBD1
CASSVTATNEKLFF	-	TRBV9	TRBJ1-4	-
CASSWTDQETQYF	-	TRBV5-4	TRBJ2-5	-
CATSRDYAGLTGELFF	-	TRBV15	TRBJ2-2	-
CASSQELRGTEAFF	-	TRBV4-3	TRBJ1-1	-
CASRRDRGPEQYF	-	TRBV7-2	TRBJ2-7	TRBD1
CASSLVPFAGLRYEQYF	once	TRBV28	TRBJ2-7	-
CSASLTGGVMNTQYF	few	TRBV20-1	TRBJ2-3	TRBD1
CASGPTGGPGGYTF	-	TRBV5-8	TRBJ1-2	TRBD1
CASSPSQETQYF	-	TRBV18	TRBJ2-5	-